The T cell receptor (beta chain) under discussion was sequenced for a study of beta chain features in type 1 diabetes. Overall study results and limits: Type 1 diabetes patients had moderately but significantly shorter TCRB CDR3s in all four CD4+ subsets.

This CDR3 has 14 amino acids. The V end lost 3 bases, the J end lost 2 bases, and 8 bases lay between the germline ends. Germline CDR1 and CDR2: KGHSH and LQKENI. The whole isolated RNA underwent reverse transcription, so sequencing captured expressed TCRB transcripts. This table comes from immunoSEQ multiplex PCR, and its TCRdb copy is limited to in-frame clones, with some not included. This table holds roughly 290,000 clones, about 15% found once. There are a few counts of this clone. Antigen unknown. This receptor was identified in a young man with type 1 diabetes. Sequenced input: naive CD4+ T cells from blood. The V gene is TRBV18, the J gene TRBJ2-1, with unresolved D. Written as DNA, the CDR3 is TGTGCCAGCTCACCCGTGAGCCCCTACAATGAGCAGTTCTTC. Translated: CASSPVSPYNEQFF.